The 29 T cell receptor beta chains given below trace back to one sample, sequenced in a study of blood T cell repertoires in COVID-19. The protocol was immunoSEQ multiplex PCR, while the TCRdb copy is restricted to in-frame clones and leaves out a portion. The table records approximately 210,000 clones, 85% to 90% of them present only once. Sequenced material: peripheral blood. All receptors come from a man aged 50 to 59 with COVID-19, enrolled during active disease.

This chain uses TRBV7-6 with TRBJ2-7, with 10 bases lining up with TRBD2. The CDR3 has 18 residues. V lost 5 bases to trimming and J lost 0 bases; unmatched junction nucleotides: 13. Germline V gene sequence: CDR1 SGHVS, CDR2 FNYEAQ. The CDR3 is CASSAGASGRLSSYEQYF. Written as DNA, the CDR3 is TGTGCCAGCAGCGCTGGGGCTAGCGGGAGACTAAGCTCCTACGAGCAGTACTTC.

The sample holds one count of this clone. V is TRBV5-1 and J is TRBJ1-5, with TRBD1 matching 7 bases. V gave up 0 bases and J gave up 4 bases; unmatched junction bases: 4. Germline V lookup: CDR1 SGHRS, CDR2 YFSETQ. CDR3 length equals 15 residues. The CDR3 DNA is TGCGCCAGCAGCTTGGGAGGCAGGGGGAATCAGCCCCAGCATTTT. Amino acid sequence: CASSLGGRGNQPQHF.

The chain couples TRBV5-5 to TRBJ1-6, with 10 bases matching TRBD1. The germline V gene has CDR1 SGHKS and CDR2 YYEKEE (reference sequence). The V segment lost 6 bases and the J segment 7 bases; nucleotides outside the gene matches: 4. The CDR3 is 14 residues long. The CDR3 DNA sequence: TGTGCCAGCACCGGGACAGGGGACAATTCACCCCTCCACTTT. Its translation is CASTGTGDNSPLHF.

The DNA of the CDR3 is TGTGCCAGCAGCCAGGACAGTCTGAACACTGAAGCTTTCTTT. It yields the protein CASSQDSLNTEAFF. The chain employs TRBV7-2 and TRBJ1-1, with D maybe TRBD1 (6 bases). The CDR3 has 14 residues. The germline CDR1 and CDR2 sequences are SGHTA and FQGNSA. V lost 5 bases and J 0 bases, leaving 10 bases between the germline ends.

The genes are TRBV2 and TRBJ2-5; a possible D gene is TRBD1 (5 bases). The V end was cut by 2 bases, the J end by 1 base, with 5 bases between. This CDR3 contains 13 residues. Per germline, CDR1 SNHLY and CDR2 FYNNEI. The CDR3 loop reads CASSEQGQETQYF. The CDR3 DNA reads TGTGCCAGCAGTGAACAGGGCCAAGAGACCCAGTACTTC.

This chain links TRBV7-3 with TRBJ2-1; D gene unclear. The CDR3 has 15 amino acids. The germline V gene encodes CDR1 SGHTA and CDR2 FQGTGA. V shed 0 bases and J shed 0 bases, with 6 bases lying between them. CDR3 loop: CASSLTGDSYNEQFF. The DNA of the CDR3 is TGTGCCAGCAGCTTAACAGGAGACTCCTACAATGAGCAGTTCTTC.

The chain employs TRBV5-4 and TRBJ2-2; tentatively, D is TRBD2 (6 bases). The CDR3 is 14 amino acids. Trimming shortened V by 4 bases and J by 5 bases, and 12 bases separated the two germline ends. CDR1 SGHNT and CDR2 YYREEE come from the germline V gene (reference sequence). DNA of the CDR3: TGTGCCAGCAGCCCCCCCGGGAGTACCGGGGAGCTGTTTTTT. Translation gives CASSPPGSTGELFF. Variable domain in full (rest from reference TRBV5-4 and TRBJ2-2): ETGVTQSPTHLIKTRGQQVTLRCSSQSGHNTVSWYQQALGQGPQFIFQYYREEENGRGNFPPRFSGLQFPNYSSELNVNALELDDSALYLCASSPPGSTGELFFGEGSRLTVL.

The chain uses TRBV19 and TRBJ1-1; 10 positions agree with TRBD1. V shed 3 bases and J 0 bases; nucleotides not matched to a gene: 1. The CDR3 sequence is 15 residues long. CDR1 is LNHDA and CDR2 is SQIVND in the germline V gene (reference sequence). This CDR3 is CASSIDRGLNTEAFF. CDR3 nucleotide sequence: TGTGCCAGTAGTATCGACAGGGGGCTGAACACTGAAGCTTTCTTT.

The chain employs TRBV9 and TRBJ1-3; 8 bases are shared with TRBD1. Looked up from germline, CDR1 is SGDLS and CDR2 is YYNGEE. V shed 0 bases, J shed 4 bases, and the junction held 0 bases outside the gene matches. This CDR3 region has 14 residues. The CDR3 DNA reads TGTGCCAGCAGCGTAGGGGACAGGGGAAACACCATATATTTT. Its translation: CASSVGDRGNTIYF.

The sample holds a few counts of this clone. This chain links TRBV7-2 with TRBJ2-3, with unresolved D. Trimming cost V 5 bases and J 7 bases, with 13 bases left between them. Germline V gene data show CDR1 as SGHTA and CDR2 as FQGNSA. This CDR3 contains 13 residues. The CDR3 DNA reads TGTGCCAGCAGCCCCGGTGGTCCTTATACGCAGTATTTT. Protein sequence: CASSPGGPYTQYF.

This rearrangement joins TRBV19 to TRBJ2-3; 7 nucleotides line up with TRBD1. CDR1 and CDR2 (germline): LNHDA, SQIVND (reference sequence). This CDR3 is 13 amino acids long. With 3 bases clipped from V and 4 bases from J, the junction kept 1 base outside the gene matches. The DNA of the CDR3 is TGTGCCAGTAGTATCCAGGGGGCAGATACGCAGTATTTT. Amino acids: CASSIQGADTQYF.

CDR3 bases: TGCGCCAGCAGCCTGACAGGGCGGGACGGCTACACCTTC. Translation gives CASSLTGRDGYTF. The chain carries TRBV5-1 and TRBJ1-2, with TRBD1 identical over 7 bases. The germline gives CDR1 SGHRS, CDR2 YFSETQ. J lost 8 bases, V lost 4 bases, and 8 bases had no gene match. The CDR3 contains 13 residues.

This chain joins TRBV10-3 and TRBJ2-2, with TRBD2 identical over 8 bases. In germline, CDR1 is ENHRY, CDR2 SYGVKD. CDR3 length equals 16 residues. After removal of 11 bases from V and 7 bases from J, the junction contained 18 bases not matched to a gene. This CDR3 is CAASPPRGGSVGELFF. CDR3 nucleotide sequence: TGTGCCGCCTCCCCACCCCGGGGGGGGTCGGTCGGGGAGCTGTTTTTT.

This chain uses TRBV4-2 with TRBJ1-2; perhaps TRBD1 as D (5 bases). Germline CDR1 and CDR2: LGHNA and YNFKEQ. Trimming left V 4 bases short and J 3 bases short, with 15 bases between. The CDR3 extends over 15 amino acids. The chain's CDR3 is CASSLREGDDYGYTF. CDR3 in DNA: TGTGCCAGCAGCCTTCGAGAAGGGGATGACTATGGCTACACCTTC.

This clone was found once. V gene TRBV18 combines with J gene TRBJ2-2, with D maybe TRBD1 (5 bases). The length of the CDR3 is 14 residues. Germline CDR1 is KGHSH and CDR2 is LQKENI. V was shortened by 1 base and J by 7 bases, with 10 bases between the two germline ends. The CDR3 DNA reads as TGTGCCAGCTCACCACGCCAGGGCGACGGGGAGCTGTTTTTT. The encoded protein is CASSPRQGDGELFF.

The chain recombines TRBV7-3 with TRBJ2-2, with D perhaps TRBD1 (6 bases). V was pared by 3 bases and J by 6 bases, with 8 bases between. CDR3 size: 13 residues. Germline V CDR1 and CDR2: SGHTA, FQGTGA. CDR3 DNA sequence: TGTGCCAGCAGCTTTGGGACATCCGGGGAGCTGTTTTTT. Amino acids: CASSFGTSGELFF.

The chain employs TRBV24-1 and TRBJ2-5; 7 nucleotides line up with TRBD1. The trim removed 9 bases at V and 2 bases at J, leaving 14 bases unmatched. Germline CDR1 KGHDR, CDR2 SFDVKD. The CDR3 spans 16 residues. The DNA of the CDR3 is TGTGCCACCCACAGGGGACCTACAGTACTTCAAGAGACCCAGTACTTC. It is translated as CATHRGPTVLQETQYF.

This CDR3 reads CASSIQGGSYEQYF. DNA of the CDR3: TGCGCCAGCTCGATCCAGGGTGGGTCCTACGAGCAGTACTTC. V is TRBV5-1 and J is TRBJ2-7, with D perhaps matching TRBD1 (5 bases). V was clipped by 7 bases and J by 1 base, with 15 bases between them. The CDR3 has 14 amino acids. CDR1 is SGHRS and CDR2 is YFSETQ in the germline V gene.

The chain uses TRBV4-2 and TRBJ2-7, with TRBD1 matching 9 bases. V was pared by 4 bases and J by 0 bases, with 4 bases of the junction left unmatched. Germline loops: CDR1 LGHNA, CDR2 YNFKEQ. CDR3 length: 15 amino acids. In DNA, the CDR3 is TGTGCCAGCAGCCCGGGACAGGGTAACTCCTACGAGCAGTACTTC. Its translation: CASSPGQGNSYEQYF.

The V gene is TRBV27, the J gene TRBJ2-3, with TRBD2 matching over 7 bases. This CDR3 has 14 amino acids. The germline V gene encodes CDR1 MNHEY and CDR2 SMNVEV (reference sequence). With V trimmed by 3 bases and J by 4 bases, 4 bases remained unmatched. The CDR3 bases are TGTGCCAGCAGTTTGGCGGGAGTGGCAGATACGCAGTATTTT. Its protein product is CASSLAGVADTQYF.

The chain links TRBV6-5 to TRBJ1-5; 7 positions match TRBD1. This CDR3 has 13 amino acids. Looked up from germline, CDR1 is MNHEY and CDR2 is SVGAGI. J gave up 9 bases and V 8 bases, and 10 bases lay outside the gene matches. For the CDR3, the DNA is TGTGCCAGCGCTGAGACAGGGCACGGGCCCCAGCATTTT. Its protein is CASAETGHGPQHF.

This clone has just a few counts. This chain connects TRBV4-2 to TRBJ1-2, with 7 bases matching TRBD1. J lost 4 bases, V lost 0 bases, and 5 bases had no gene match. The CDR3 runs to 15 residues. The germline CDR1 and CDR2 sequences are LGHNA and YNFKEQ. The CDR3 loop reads CASSQDQGGSYGYTF. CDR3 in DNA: TGTGCCAGCAGCCAAGATCAAGGGGGCAGCTATGGCTACACCTTC.

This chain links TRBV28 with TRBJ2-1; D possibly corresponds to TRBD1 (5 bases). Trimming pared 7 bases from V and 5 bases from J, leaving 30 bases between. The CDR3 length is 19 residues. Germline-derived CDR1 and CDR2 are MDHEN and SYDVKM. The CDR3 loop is CASTQPPGQGSFGDNEQFF. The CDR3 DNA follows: TGTGCCAGCACCCAACCCCCTGGGCAGGGTTCGTTTGGGGACAATGAGCAGTTCTTC.

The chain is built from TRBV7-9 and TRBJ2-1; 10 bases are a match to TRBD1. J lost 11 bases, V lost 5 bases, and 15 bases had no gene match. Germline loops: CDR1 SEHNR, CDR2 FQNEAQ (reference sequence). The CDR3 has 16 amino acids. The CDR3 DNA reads TGTGCCAGCAGCGTAGACCCCGGGACAGGGGCGCCCAAGCAGTTCTTC. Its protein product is CASSVDPGTGAPKQFF.

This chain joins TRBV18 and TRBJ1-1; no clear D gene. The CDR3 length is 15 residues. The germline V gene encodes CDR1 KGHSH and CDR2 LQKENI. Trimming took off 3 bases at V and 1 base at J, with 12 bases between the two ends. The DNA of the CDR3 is TGTGCCAGCTCACCGAGCCTAACTTCGAACACTGAAGCTTTCTTT. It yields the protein CASSPSLTSNTEAFF.

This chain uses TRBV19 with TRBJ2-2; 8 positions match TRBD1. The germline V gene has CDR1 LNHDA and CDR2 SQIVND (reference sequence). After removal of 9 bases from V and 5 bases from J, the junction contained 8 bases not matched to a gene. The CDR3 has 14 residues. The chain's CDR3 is CASLRDRRTGELFF. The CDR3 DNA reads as TGTGCCAGCCTCCGGGACAGGAGAACCGGGGAGCTGTTTTTT. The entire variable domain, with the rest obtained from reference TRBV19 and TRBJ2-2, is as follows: DGGITQSPKYLFRKEGQNVTLSCEQNLNHDAMYWYRQDPGQGLRLIYYSQIVNDFQKGDIAEGYSVSREKKESFPLTVTSAQKNPTAFYLCASLRDRRTGELFFGEGSRLTVL.

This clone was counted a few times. CDR3 nucleotide sequence: TGTGCCAGTAGTACCACCGGGACAGATGAAAAACTGTTTTTT. Translating it yields CASSTTGTDEKLFF. V and J are TRBV19 and TRBJ1-4; 7 bases fit TRBD1. The CDR3 runs 14 residues. Germline lookup yields CDR1 LNHDA and CDR2 SQIVND (reference sequence). V gave up 4 bases and J gave up 6 bases; unmatched junction bases: 5.

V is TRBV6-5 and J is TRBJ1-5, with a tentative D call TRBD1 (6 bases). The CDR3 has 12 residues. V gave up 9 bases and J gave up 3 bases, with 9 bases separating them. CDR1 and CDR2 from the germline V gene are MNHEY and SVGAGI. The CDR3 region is CASRQVNQPQHF. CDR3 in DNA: TGTGCCAGTAGACAGGTCAATCAGCCCCAGCATTTT.

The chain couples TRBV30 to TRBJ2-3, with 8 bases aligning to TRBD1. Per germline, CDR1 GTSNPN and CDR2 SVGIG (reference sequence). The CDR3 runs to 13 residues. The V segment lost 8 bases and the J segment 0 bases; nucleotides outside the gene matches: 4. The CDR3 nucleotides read TGTGCCGGTAGGACAGGGAGCACAGATACGCAGTATTTT. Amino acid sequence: CAGRTGSTDTQYF.